This is a list of T cell receptor beta chains from one sample in a study of T-cell memory formation after mild COVID-19. TCRdb re-called the 5' RACE reads through MiXCR, storing one row per CDR3 protein. There are more than 300,000 distinct CDR3 sequences in the sample; around 15% occur only once, and 21% lies in the top ten. Input material: PBMCs or a T cell subset sorted from them (not recorded which). The receptor set was obtained from a man aged 18 to 30 who had mild COVID-19 (a few samples of this study predate the infection). Cell type and time point are not known. CDR3s include the opening cysteine and the closing phenylalanine or tryptophan. A D gene is named only where the DNA matches it firmly. The size field is filled for only some rows; it gives once, few, many or a size class.

j_call: TRBJ1-5; v_call: TRBV5-1; clone_size: many; d_call: -; cdr3_aa: CASSLYPGNQPQHF; cdr3_nt: TGCGCCAGCAGCTTGTATCCGGGGAATCAGCCCCAGCATTTT
j_call: TRBJ2-1; v_call: TRBV4-1; clone_size: -; d_call: -; cdr3_aa: CASSPTLGVSYNEQFF; cdr3_nt: TGCGCCAGCAGCCCAACCCTAGGGGTTTCCTACAATGAGCAGTTCTTC
j_call: TRBJ2-1; v_call: TRBV12-3/TRBV12-4; clone_size: -; d_call: TRBD1; cdr3_aa: CASSQGTGEYNEQFF; cdr3_nt: TGTGCCAGCAGTCAAGGGACAGGGGAGTACAATGAGCAGTTCTTC
j_call: TRBJ2-6; v_call: TRBV5-8; clone_size: -; d_call: TRBD1; cdr3_aa: CASSLLDRGLSGANVLTF; cdr3_nt: TGTGCCAGCAGCTTGTTGGACAGGGGGCTCTCTGGGGCCAACGTCCTGACTTTC
j_call: TRBJ1-5; v_call: TRBV2; clone_size: few; d_call: TRBD1; cdr3_aa: CASSQGGGGQPQHF; cdr3_nt: TGTGCCAGCAGCCAAGGGGGCGGAGGTCAGCCCCAGCATTTT
j_call: TRBJ2-7; v_call: TRBV11-2; clone_size: few; d_call: TRBD1; cdr3_aa: CASSLGQFMVSYEQYF; cdr3_nt: TGTGCCAGCAGCTTGGGACAGTTTATGGTATCCTACGAGCAGTACTTC
j_call: TRBJ2-1; v_call: TRBV21-1; clone_size: -; d_call: -; cdr3_aa: CASSAPGTGLYNEQFF; cdr3_nt: TGTGCCAGCAGCGCACCCGGGACAGGGTTGTACAATGAGCAGTTCTTC
j_call: TRBJ2-5; v_call: TRBV6-2/TRBV6-3; clone_size: few; d_call: -; cdr3_aa: CASSYFDSSVQYF; cdr3_nt: TGTGCCAGCAGTTACTTTGACAGCAGCGTCCAGTACTTC
j_call: TRBJ1-5; v_call: TRBV12-3/TRBV12-4; clone_size: once; d_call: -; cdr3_aa: CASSKTGLGVDQPQHF; cdr3_nt: TGTGCCAGCAGCAAAACAGGCCTTGGGGTCGATCAGCCCCAGCATTTT
j_call: TRBJ2-2; v_call: TRBV20-1; clone_size: few; d_call: TRBD2; cdr3_aa: CSALAGGPSGELFF; cdr3_nt: TGCAGTGCTTTAGCGGGGGGGCCCAGCGGGGAGCTGTTTTTT
j_call: TRBJ1-2; v_call: TRBV4-3; clone_size: -; d_call: -; cdr3_aa: CASSQVPSGGVRGYTF; cdr3_nt: TGCGCCAGCAGCCAAGTCCCGAGCGGAGGGGTTCGTGGCTACACCTTC
j_call: TRBJ1-6; v_call: TRBV7-2; clone_size: few; d_call: -; cdr3_aa: CASSPRSAWGSPLHF; cdr3_nt: TGTGCCAGCAGCCCAAGATCGGCCTGGGGTTCACCCCTCCACTTT
j_call: TRBJ2-5; v_call: TRBV4-1; clone_size: few; d_call: -; cdr3_aa: CASSAGRGRDQETQYF; cdr3_nt: TGCGCCAGCAGCGCTGGGCGAGGGCGCGACCAAGAGACCCAGTACTTC
j_call: TRBJ2-3; v_call: TRBV30; clone_size: few; d_call: -; cdr3_aa: CAWSLSDTQYF; cdr3_nt: TGTGCCTGGAGTCTGTCGGATACGCAGTATTTT
j_call: TRBJ2-2; v_call: TRBV18; clone_size: -; d_call: -; cdr3_aa: CASSLRLPELFF; cdr3_nt: TGTGCCAGCTCACTGCGCCTACCGGAGCTGTTTTTT
j_call: TRBJ1-2; v_call: TRBV15; clone_size: -; d_call: -; cdr3_aa: CATSRVGNYGYTF; cdr3_nt: TGTGCCACCAGCAGAGTCGGGAACTATGGCTACACCTTC
j_call: TRBJ2-3; v_call: TRBV2; clone_size: few; d_call: TRBD1; cdr3_aa: CASSDRGWATDTQYF; cdr3_nt: TGTGCCAGCAGTGACAGGGGGTGGGCCACAGATACGCAGTATTTT
j_call: TRBJ1-2; v_call: TRBV20-1; clone_size: many; d_call: -; cdr3_aa: CSARAGINYGYTF; cdr3_nt: TGCAGTGCTAGAGCGGGAATTAACTATGGCTACACCTTC
j_call: TRBJ2-1; v_call: TRBV5-1; clone_size: many; d_call: -; cdr3_aa: CASSPTGGQEGNEQFF; cdr3_nt: TGCGCCAGCAGCCCGACCGGGGGCCAAGAAGGGAATGAGCAGTTCTTC
j_call: TRBJ2-3; v_call: TRBV7-6; clone_size: -; d_call: -; cdr3_aa: CASSMEFTGSTDTQYF; cdr3_nt: TGTGCCAGCAGCATGGAATTCACAGGGAGTACAGATACGCAGTATTTT
j_call: TRBJ2-1; v_call: TRBV5-4; clone_size: -; d_call: TRBD2; cdr3_aa: CASSWVAGNNEQFF; cdr3_nt: TGTGCCAGCAGCTGGGTAGCGGGGAACAATGAGCAGTTCTTC
j_call: TRBJ2-7; v_call: TRBV7-2; clone_size: many; d_call: -; cdr3_aa: CASSPRDGSYEQYF; cdr3_nt: TGTGCCAGCAGCCCGCGGGACGGCTCCTACGAGCAGTACTTC
j_call: TRBJ1-5; v_call: TRBV6-2/TRBV6-3; clone_size: few; d_call: TRBD1; cdr3_aa: CASSNRDRYSNQPQHF; cdr3_nt: TGTGCCAGCAGTAACCGGGACAGATATAGCAATCAGCCCCAGCATTTT
j_call: TRBJ2-1; v_call: TRBV20-1; clone_size: -; d_call: TRBD2; cdr3_aa: CSAGTGTSGYNEQFF; cdr3_nt: TGCAGTGCTGGGACCGGGACTAGCGGTTACAATGAGCAGTTCTTC
j_call: TRBJ2-6; v_call: TRBV12-3/TRBV12-4; clone_size: few; d_call: TRBD1; cdr3_aa: CASSFRSWDRAPGANVLTF; cdr3_nt: TGTGCCAGCAGTTTCCGTAGCTGGGACAGGGCCCCTGGGGCCAACGTCCTGACTTTC
j_call: TRBJ2-3; v_call: TRBV7-2; clone_size: many; d_call: TRBD2; cdr3_aa: CASSRSGGSVEYTQYF; cdr3_nt: TGTGCCAGCAGCCGTAGCGGGGGCTCAGTCGAGTATACGCAGTATTTT
j_call: TRBJ2-2; v_call: TRBV6-2/TRBV6-3; clone_size: few; d_call: -; cdr3_aa: CASRQGTTGELFF; cdr3_nt: TGTGCCAGCAGGCAGGGGACCACCGGGGAGCTGTTTTTT
j_call: TRBJ2-2; v_call: TRBV14; clone_size: few; d_call: -; cdr3_aa: CASSQGIWTGELFF; cdr3_nt: TGTGCCAGCAGCCAAGGAATATGGACCGGGGAGCTGTTTTTT
j_call: TRBJ1-1; v_call: TRBV4-1; clone_size: few; d_call: -; cdr3_aa: CASSQVGALGTEAFF; cdr3_nt: TGCGCCAGCAGCCAAGTCGGGGCTTTGGGAACTGAAGCTTTCTTT
j_call: TRBJ2-7; v_call: TRBV7-9; clone_size: few; d_call: -; cdr3_aa: CASSPRLTSYEQYF; cdr3_nt: TGTGCCAGCAGCCCCCGCCTCACCTCCTACGAGCAGTACTTC
j_call: TRBJ1-1; v_call: TRBV18; clone_size: few; d_call: TRBD1; cdr3_aa: CASSPPPGQLPGGNTEAFF; cdr3_nt: TGTGCCAGCTCTCCGCCCCCGGGACAGCTACCCGGAGGGAACACTGAAGCTTTCTTT
j_call: TRBJ1-1; v_call: TRBV7-9; clone_size: -; d_call: -; cdr3_aa: CASSLQGPAEAFF; cdr3_nt: TGTGCCAGCAGCTTACAGGGGCCGGCTGAAGCTTTCTTT
j_call: TRBJ1-1; v_call: TRBV6-5; clone_size: few; d_call: -; cdr3_aa: CASRPQGLYTEAFF; cdr3_nt: TGTGCCAGCAGACCCCAGGGGTTGTACACTGAAGCTTTCTTT
j_call: TRBJ1-2; v_call: TRBV7-8; clone_size: few; d_call: TRBD1; cdr3_aa: CASSQDPGQGAHGYTF; cdr3_nt: TGTGCCAGCAGCCAGGATCCGGGACAGGGGGCCCATGGCTACACCTTC
j_call: TRBJ2-2; v_call: TRBV4-3; clone_size: few; d_call: TRBD1; cdr3_aa: CASSQDRPGIMGDRGPGELFF; cdr3_nt: TGCGCCAGCAGCCAAGATCGCCCCGGGATTATGGGAGACAGGGGGCCCGGGGAGCTGTTTTTT
j_call: TRBJ1-5; v_call: TRBV7-6; clone_size: few; d_call: -; cdr3_aa: CASSLVPDRPNQPQHF; cdr3_nt: TGTGCCAGCAGCTTAGTGCCTGACAGGCCGAATCAGCCCCAGCATTTT
j_call: TRBJ2-7; v_call: TRBV29-1; clone_size: few; d_call: -; cdr3_aa: CSVEGNYEQYF; cdr3_nt: TGCAGCGTTGAGGGTAACTACGAGCAGTACTTC
j_call: TRBJ1-5; v_call: TRBV6-2/TRBV6-3; clone_size: -; d_call: -; cdr3_aa: CASSSRDIVSNQPQHF; cdr3_nt: TGTGCCAGCAGTTCGCGGGACATCGTTAGCAATCAGCCCCAGCATTTT
j_call: TRBJ2-1; v_call: TRBV13; clone_size: few; d_call: -; cdr3_aa: CASSLAGSKGNEQFF; cdr3_nt: TGTGCCAGCAGCTTAGCGGGCTCTAAGGGGAATGAGCAGTTCTTC
j_call: TRBJ2-7; v_call: TRBV6-2/TRBV6-3; clone_size: few; d_call: -; cdr3_aa: CASSIWVTSPREQYF; cdr3_nt: TGTGCCAGCAGTATTTGGGTCACCAGTCCCCGCGAGCAGTACTTC
j_call: TRBJ1-1; v_call: TRBV10-1; clone_size: many; d_call: -; cdr3_aa: CASSFNGNTEAFF; cdr3_nt: TGCGCCAGCAGTTTTAACGGGAACACTGAAGCTTTCTTT
j_call: TRBJ2-1; v_call: TRBV29-1; clone_size: -; d_call: -; cdr3_aa: CSVSRGEQFF; cdr3_nt: TGCAGCGTTAGCCGGGGTGAGCAGTTCTTC
j_call: TRBJ1-2; v_call: TRBV6-5; clone_size: -; d_call: -; cdr3_aa: CASRGAGKYYGYTF; cdr3_nt: TGTGCCAGCAGGGGGGCAGGGAAGTACTATGGCTACACCTTC
j_call: TRBJ1-5; v_call: TRBV6-5; clone_size: -; d_call: TRBD1; cdr3_aa: CASSSRDRGSYSNQPQHF; cdr3_nt: TGTGCCAGCAGTTCCCGGGACAGGGGGAGTTATAGCAATCAGCCCCAGCATTTT
j_call: TRBJ2-4; v_call: TRBV11-2; clone_size: few; d_call: -; cdr3_aa: CASSARQFLGKNIQYF; cdr3_nt: TGTGCCAGCAGCGCCCGACAGTTCCTTGGCAAAAACATTCAGTACTTC
j_call: TRBJ2-5; v_call: TRBV6-2/TRBV6-3; clone_size: few; d_call: -; cdr3_aa: CASSEPDETQYF; cdr3_nt: TGTGCCAGCAGCGAGCCCGATGAGACCCAGTACTTC
j_call: TRBJ2-3; v_call: TRBV7-2; clone_size: -; d_call: TRBD2; cdr3_aa: CASSLSGGARTDTQYF; cdr3_nt: TGTGCCAGCAGCCTTAGCGGGGGGGCGAGAACAGATACGCAGTATTTT
j_call: TRBJ1-1; v_call: TRBV4-1; clone_size: -; d_call: -; cdr3_aa: CASSLKTLGDTEAFF; cdr3_nt: TGCGCCAGCAGCCTCAAGACATTAGGGGACACTGAAGCTTTCTTT
j_call: TRBJ2-3; v_call: TRBV3-1; clone_size: -; d_call: -; cdr3_aa: CASSQFRQPNTDTQYF; cdr3_nt: TGTGCCAGCAGCCAATTCAGACAACCAAATACAGATACGCAGTATTTT
j_call: TRBJ2-7; v_call: TRBV29-1; clone_size: -; d_call: -; cdr3_aa: CSVRWTLGSYEQYF; cdr3_nt: TGCAGCGTTAGATGGACTCTGGGGTCCTACGAGCAGTACTTC
j_call: TRBJ1-5; v_call: TRBV6-6; clone_size: -; d_call: -; cdr3_aa: CASTSYSNQPQHF; cdr3_nt: TGTGCCAGCACCAGCTATAGCAATCAGCCCCAGCATTTT
j_call: TRBJ2-5; v_call: TRBV4-1; clone_size: -; d_call: TRBD1; cdr3_aa: CASSQGLGQGWMETQYF; cdr3_nt: TGCGCCAGCAGCCAGGGACTCGGACAGGGGTGGATGGAGACCCAGTACTTC
j_call: TRBJ2-7; v_call: TRBV7-2; clone_size: few; d_call: -; cdr3_aa: CASSPSRGDWHEQYF; cdr3_nt: TGTGCCAGCAGCCCATCAAGGGGGGACTGGCACGAGCAGTACTTC
j_call: TRBJ2-1; v_call: TRBV20-1; clone_size: few; d_call: -; cdr3_aa: CSEEGAGNEQFF; cdr3_nt: TGCAGTGAGGAAGGGGCTGGTAATGAGCAGTTCTTC
j_call: TRBJ2-1; v_call: TRBV7-8; clone_size: -; d_call: -; cdr3_aa: CARSPERLGEQFF; cdr3_nt: TGTGCCAGAAGCCCCGAAAGACTTGGGGAGCAGTTCTTC
j_call: TRBJ2-2; v_call: TRBV3-1; clone_size: many; d_call: TRBD1; cdr3_aa: CASSDSTGGWTGELFF; cdr3_nt: TGTGCCAGCAGCGACTCTACAGGGGGTTGGACCGGGGAGCTGTTTTTT
j_call: TRBJ1-4; v_call: TRBV4-3; clone_size: -; d_call: -; cdr3_aa: CASSQKPGVLVSTNEKLFF; cdr3_nt: TGCGCCAGCAGCCAAAAACCTGGAGTTCTTGTGTCGACTAATGAAAAACTGTTTTTT